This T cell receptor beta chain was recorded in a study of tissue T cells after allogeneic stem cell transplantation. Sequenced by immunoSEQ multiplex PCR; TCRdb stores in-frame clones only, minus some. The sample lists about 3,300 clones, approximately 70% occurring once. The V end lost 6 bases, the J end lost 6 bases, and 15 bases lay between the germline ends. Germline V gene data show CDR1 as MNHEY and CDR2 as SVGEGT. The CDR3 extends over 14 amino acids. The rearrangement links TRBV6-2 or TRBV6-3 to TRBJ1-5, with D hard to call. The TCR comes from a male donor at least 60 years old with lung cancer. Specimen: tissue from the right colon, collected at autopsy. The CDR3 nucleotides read TGTGCCAGCAGCCACGGGTCGGAGAGTCAGCCCCAGCATTTT. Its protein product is CASSHGSESQPQHF.